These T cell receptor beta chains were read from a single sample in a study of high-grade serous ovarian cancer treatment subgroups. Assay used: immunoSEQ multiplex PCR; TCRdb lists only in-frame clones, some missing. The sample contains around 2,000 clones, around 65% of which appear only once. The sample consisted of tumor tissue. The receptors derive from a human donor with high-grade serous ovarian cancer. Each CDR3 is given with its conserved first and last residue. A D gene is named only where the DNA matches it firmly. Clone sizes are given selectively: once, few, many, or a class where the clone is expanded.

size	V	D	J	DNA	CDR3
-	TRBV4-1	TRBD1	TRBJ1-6	TGCGCCAGCAGCCAAGAACCCCTTGCCGGGACAGCGCTTAATTCACCCCTCCACTTT	CASSQEPLAGTALNSPLHF
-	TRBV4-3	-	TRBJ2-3	TGCGCCAGCAGCCAAGATTCAATGGGCGGCACAGATACGCAGTATTTT	CASSQDSMGGTDTQYF
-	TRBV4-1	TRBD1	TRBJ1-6	TGCGCCAGCAGCCAGACCGGGACAGATAATTCACCCCTCCACTTT	CASSQTGTDNSPLHF
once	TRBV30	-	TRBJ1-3	TGTGCCTGGAGTGTACGTGGAGCCATCTCTGGAAACACCATATATTTT	CAWSVRGAISGNTIYF
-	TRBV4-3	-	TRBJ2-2	TGCGCCAGCAGCCAACCGGGCAGGATGAACACCGGGGAGCTGTTTTTT	CASSQPGRMNTGELFF
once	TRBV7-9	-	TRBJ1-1	TGTGCCAGCAGCCAGTCGCAGGGCTCTGTAGCTTTCTTT	CASSQSQGSVAFF
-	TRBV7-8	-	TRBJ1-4	TGTGCCAGCAGCTTTTTGGCGTCCTCAACTAATGAAAAACTGTTTTTT	CASSFLASSTNEKLFF
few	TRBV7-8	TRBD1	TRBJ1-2	TGTGCCAGCGGGGACAGCAACTATGGCTACACCTTC	CASGDSNYGYTF
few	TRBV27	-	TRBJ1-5	TGTGCCAGCAGTTTAAGGTATAGCAATCAGCCCCAGCATTTT	CASSLRYSNQPQHF
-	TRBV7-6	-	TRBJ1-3	TGTGCCAGCAGCTTAGGAGGGAACTCTGGAAACACCATATATTTT	CASSLGGNSGNTIYF
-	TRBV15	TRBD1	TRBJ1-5	TGTGCCACCAGCAGGCGGTTCGGGACAGTAGAGCATAGCAATCAGCCCCAGCATTTT	CATSRRFGTVEHSNQPQHF
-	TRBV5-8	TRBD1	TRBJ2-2	TGTGCCAGCAGTGTGGACAGGGGAGGAGACACCGGGGAGCTGTTTTTT	CASSVDRGGDTGELFF
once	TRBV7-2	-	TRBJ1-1	TGTGCCAGCAGCTTATTTTTCGGGGACACTGAAGCTTTCTTT	CASSLFFGDTEAFF
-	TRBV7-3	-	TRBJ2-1	TGTGCCAGCAGCTTTGAGTCGCGCTCCTACAATGAGCAGTTCTTC	CASSFESRSYNEQFF
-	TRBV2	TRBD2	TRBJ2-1	TGTGCCAGCATCGGGACTAGCGGGATAGAGCAGTTCTTC	CASIGTSGIEQFF
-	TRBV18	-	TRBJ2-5	TGTGCCAGCTCACCACTAGGTCAGCAAGAGACCCAGTACTTC	CASSPLGQQETQYF
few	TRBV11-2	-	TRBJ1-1	TGTGCCAGCAGCTTAGACGAGGGCGGCGGCACTGAAGCTTTCTTT	CASSLDEGGGTEAFF
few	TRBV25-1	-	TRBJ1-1	TGTGCCACCGCGCCGGGGGGGGCTGAAGCTTTCTTT	CATAPGGAEAFF
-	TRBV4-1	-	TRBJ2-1	TGCGCCAGCAGTTGGTCGCAAACGGGTGAGCAGTTCTTC	CASSWSQTGEQFF
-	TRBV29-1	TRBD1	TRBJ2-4	TGCAGCGTGACCGACAGGGGCCTGACCAAAAACATTCAGTACTTC	CSVTDRGLTKNIQYF
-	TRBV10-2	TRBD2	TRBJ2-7	TGCGCCAGCAGGGACGCCGGGACTATCCAAGGGCAGTACTTC	CASRDAGTIQGQYF
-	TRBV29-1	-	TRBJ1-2	TGCAGCGTTGGAGATCGTCCCAGGTGGGACTATGGCTACACCTTC	CSVGDRPRWDYGYTF
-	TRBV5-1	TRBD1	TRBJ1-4	TGCGCCAGCAGCTCGGGGACAGGGGTAGCTAATGAAAAACTGTTTTTT	CASSSGTGVANEKLFF
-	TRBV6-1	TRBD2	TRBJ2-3	TGTGCCTGTTCTTCACTAGCGGGAGTCACAGATACGCAGTATTTT	CACSSLAGVTDTQYF
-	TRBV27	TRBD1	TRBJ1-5	TGTGCCAGCAGACCGACAGGGTATCAGCCCCAGCATTTT	CASRPTGYQPQHF
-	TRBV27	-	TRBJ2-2	TGTGCCAGCAGTTTATCTAGCGGTAACACCGGGGAGCTGTTTTTT	CASSLSSGNTGELFF
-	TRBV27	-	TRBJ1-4	TGTGCCAGCAGTTTACCAAATGAAAAACTGTTTTTT	CASSLPNEKLFF
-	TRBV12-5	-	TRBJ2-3	TGTGCTAGTGGTTTCCAGGCGGGGAGCACAGATACGCAGTATTTT	CASGFQAGSTDTQYF
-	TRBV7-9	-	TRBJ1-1	TGTGCCAGCAGCATCCGGGACCTCGAGAACACTGAAGCTTTCTTT	CASSIRDLENTEAFF
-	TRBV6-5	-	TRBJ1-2	TGTGCCAGCAGTTACGGAGCAGTTAACTATGGCTACACCTTC	CASSYGAVNYGYTF
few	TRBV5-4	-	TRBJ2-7	TGTGCCAGCAGCTTGGGAAGTTGGGGGCGGGGTTTCTACGAGCAGTACTTC	CASSLGSWGRGFYEQYF
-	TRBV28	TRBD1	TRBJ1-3	TGTGCCAGCAGTTTATTAGGGGGCGCTGGAAACACCATATATTTT	CASSLLGGAGNTIYF
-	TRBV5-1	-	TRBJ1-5	TGCGCCAGCAGCTTGGACGGGGACAGCAATCAGCCCCAGCATTTT	CASSLDGDSNQPQHF
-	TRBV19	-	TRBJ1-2	TGTGCCAGTAGTCTCCGCGAGTACAGCGGCTACACCTTC	CASSLREYSGYTF
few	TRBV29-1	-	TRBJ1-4	TGCAGCGTTGGGGACGGGGTTTTAGATGAAAAACTGTTTTTT	CSVGDGVLDEKLFF
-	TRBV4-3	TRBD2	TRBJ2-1	TGCGCCAGCAGCCTCCTAACCGGGACTAGCGGAGGGGCCTACAATGAGCAGTTCTTC	CASSLLTGTSGGAYNEQFF
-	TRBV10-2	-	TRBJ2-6	TGCGCCAGCAGTGAGTCGGGCGACAGGTCCTCTGGGGCCAACGTCCTGACTTTC	CASSESGDRSSGANVLTF